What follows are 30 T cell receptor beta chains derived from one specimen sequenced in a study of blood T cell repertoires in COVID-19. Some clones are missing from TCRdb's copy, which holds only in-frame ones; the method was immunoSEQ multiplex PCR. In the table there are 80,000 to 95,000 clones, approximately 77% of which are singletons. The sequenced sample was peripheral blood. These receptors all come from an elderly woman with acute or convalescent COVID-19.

The CDR3 DNA follows: TGTGCCAGCAGTTACTCAATTACTAGCACAGATACGCAGTATTTT. Amino acid sequence: CASSYSITSTDTQYF. V is TRBV6-2 or TRBV6-3 and J is TRBJ2-3; D gene uncertain. Germline-derived CDR1 and CDR2 are MNHEY and SVGEGT. Trimming stripped 0 bases from V and 0 bases from J, with 7 bases between. The CDR3 totals 15 residues.

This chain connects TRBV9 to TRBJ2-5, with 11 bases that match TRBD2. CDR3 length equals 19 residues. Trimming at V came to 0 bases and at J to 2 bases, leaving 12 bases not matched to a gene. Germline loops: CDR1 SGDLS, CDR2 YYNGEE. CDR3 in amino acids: CASSVAQASGGTAQETQYF. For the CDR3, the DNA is TGTGCCAGCAGCGTAGCCCAGGCTAGCGGGGGGACTGCTCAAGAGACCCAGTACTTC.

This CDR3 is CASSLGGRTDTQYF. CDR3 nucleotide sequence: TGTGCCAGCAGCTTGGGGGGGCGCACAGATACGCAGTATTTT. The chain recombines TRBV5-6 with TRBJ2-3; TRBD1 is a possible D gene (6 bases). The V end lost 0 bases, the J end lost 1 base, and 6 bases lay between the germline ends. Germline values: CDR1 SGHDT, CDR2 YYEEEE. The CDR3 has 14 residues.

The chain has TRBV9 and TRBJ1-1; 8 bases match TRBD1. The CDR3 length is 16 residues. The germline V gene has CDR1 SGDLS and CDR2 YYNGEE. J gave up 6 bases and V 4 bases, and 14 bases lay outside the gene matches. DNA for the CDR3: TGTGCCAGCAGCCCCTCCTACGACAGGGGAGGGCCTGAAGCTTTCTTT. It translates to CASSPSYDRGGPEAFF.

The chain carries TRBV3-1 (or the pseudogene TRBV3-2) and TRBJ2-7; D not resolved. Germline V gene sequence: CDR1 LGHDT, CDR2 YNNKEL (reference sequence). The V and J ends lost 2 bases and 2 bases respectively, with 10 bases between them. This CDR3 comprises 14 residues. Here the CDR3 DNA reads TGTGCCAGCAGCCAAATGCCCAGGACCTACGAGCAGTACTTC. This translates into CASSQMPRTYEQYF.

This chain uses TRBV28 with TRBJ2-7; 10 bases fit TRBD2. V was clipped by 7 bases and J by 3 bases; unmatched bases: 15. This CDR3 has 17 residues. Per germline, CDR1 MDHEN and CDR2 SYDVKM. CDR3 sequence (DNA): TGTGCCAGCACGGCATGGAGTAGCGGGAGGACCTTCTACGAGCAGTACTTC. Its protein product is CASTAWSSGRTFYEQYF.

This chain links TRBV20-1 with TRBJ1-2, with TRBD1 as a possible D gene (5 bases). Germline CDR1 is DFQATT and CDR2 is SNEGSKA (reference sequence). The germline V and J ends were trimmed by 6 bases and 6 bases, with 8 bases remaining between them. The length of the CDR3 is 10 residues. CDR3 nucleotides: TGCAGTGCAATGGACAATGGCTACACCTTC. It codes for CSAMDNGYTF.

CDR3 coding DNA: TGTGCCAGCAGTTCCATAATCGGACAGGGGGCCTACGAGCAGTACTTC. This encodes CASSSIIGQGAYEQYF. The chain combines TRBV27 with TRBJ2-7; TRBD1 agrees at 10 bases. The germline CDR1 and CDR2 sequences are MNHEY and SMNVEV (reference sequence). The CDR3 has 16 residues. With V trimmed by 4 bases and J by 2 bases, 8 bases remained unmatched.

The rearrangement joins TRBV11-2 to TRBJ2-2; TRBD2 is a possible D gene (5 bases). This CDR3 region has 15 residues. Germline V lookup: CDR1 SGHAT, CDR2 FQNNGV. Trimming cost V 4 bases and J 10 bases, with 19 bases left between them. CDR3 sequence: CASSSSTWGAEELFF. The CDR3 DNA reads TGTGCCAGCAGCTCTTCGACCTGGGGAGCCGAGGAGCTGTTTTTT.

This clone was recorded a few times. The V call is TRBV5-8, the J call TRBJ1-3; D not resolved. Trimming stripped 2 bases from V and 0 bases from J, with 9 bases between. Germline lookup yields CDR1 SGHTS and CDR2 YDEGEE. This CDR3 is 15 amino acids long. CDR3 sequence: CASSFSASSGNTIYF. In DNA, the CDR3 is TGTGCCAGCAGCTTCTCAGCGAGCTCTGGAAACACCATATATTTT.

CDR3 DNA: TGTGCCAGCTCACGGAGAAGGGGGCAGGACACTGAAGCTTTCTTT. Its protein is CASSRRRGQDTEAFF. The V and J genes are TRBV18 and TRBJ1-1; TRBD1 aligns across 7 bases. The CDR3 loop spans 15 amino acids. J gave up 3 bases and V 4 bases, and 8 bases lay outside the gene matches. Germline V gene data show CDR1 as KGHSH and CDR2 as LQKENI.

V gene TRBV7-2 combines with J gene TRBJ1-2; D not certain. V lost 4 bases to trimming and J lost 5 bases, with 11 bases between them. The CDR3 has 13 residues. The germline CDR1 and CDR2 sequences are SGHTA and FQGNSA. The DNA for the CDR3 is TGTGCCAGCAGCTCTTACACGGGGTATGGCTACACCTTC. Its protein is CASSSYTGYGYTF.

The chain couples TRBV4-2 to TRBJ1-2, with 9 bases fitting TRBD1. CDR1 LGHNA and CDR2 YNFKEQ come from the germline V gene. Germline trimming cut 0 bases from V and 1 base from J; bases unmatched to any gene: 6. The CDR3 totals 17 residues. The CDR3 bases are TGTGCCAGCAGCCAAGATCCCCGACAGGGGGGTAACTATGGCTACACCTTC. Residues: CASSQDPRQGGNYGYTF.

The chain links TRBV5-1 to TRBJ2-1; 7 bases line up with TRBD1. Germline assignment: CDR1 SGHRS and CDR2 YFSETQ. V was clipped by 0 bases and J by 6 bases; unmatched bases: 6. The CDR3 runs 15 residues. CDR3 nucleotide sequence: TGCGCCAGCAGCTTGGGAGACAGGGATAGCAATGAGCAGTTCTTC. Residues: CASSLGDRDSNEQFF.

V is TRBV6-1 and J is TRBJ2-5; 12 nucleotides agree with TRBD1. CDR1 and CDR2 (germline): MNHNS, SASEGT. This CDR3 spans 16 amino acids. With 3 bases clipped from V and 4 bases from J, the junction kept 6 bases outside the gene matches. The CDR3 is CASSDTGQGARETQYF. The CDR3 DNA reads TGTGCCAGCAGTGACACGGGACAGGGGGCACGAGAGACCCAGTACTTC.

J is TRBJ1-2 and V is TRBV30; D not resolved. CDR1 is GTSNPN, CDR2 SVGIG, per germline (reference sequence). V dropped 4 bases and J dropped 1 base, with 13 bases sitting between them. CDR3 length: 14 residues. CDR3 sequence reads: CAWKVQPFNYGYTF. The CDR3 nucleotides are TGTGCCTGGAAAGTACAGCCTTTTAACTATGGCTACACCTTC. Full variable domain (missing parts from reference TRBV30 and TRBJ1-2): SQTIHQWPATLVQPVGSPLSLECTVEGTSNPNLYWYRQAAGRGLQLLFYSVGIGQISSEVPQNLSASRPQDRQFILSSKKLLLSDSGFYLCAWKVQPFNYGYTFGSGTRLTVV.

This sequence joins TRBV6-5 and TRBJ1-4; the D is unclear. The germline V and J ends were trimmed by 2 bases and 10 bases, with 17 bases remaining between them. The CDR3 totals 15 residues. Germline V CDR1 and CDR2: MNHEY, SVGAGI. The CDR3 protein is CASSYTESRSGKLFF. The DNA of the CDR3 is TGTGCCAGCAGTTACACGGAGAGTCGGAGCGGAAAACTGTTTTTT.

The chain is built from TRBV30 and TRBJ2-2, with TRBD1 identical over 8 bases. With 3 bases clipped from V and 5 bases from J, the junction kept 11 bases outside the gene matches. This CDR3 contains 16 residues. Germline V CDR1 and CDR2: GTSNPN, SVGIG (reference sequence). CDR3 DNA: TGTGCCTGGAGGGGCCACAGGGGGTCGAGGACCGGGGAGCTGTTTTTT. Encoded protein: CAWRGHRGSRTGELFF.

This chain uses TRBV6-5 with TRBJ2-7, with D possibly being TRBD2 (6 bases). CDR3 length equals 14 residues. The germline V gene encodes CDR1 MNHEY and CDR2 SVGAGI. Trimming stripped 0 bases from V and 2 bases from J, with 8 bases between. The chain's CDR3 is CASSYSGGTYEQYF. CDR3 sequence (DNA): TGTGCCAGCAGTTACTCGGGCGGGACCTACGAGCAGTACTTC.

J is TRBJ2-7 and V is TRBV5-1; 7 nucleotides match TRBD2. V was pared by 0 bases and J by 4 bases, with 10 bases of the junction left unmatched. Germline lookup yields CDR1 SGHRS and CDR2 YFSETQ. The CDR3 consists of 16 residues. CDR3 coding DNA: TGCGCCAGCAGCTTGGGTTTAGCGGGCGGAGGGTACGAGCAGTACTTC. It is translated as CASSLGLAGGGYEQYF.

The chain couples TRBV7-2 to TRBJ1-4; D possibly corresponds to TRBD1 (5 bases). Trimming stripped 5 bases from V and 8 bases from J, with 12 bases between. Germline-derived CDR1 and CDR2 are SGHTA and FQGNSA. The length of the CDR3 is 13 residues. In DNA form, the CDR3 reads TGTGCCAGCAGCCCCCTCGGGGGGGAAAAACTGTTTTTT. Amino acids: CASSPLGGEKLFF.

CDR3 region: CASSISGRPRKDTQYF. For the CDR3, the DNA is TGTGCCAGTAGTATAAGCGGGAGGCCGAGAAAAGATACGCAGTATTTT. This chain joins TRBV19 and TRBJ2-3; 9 positions agree with TRBD2. Germline lookup yields CDR1 LNHDA and CDR2 SQIVND (reference sequence). Unmatched junction bases numbered 8, after V lost 2 bases and J lost 5 bases. The CDR3 runs to 16 residues.

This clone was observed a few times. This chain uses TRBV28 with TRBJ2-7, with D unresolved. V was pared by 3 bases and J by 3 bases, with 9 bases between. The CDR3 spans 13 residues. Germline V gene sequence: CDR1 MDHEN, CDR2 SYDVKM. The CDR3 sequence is CASSFPVSYEQYF. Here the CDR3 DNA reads TGTGCCAGCAGTTTTCCAGTCAGCTACGAGCAGTACTTC.

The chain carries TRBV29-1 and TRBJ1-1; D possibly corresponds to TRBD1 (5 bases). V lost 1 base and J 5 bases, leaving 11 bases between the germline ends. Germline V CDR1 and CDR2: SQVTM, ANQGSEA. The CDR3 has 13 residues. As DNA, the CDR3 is TGCAGCGTTGAAGGACAGAGAGGAACTGAAGCTTTCTTT. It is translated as CSVEGQRGTEAFF. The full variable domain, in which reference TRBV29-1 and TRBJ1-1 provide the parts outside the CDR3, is SAVISQKPSRDICQRGTSLTIQCQVDSQVTMMFWYRQQPGQSLTLIATANQGSEATYESGFVIDKFPISRPNLTFSTLTVSNMSPEDSSIYLCSVEGQRGTEAFFGQGTRLTVV.

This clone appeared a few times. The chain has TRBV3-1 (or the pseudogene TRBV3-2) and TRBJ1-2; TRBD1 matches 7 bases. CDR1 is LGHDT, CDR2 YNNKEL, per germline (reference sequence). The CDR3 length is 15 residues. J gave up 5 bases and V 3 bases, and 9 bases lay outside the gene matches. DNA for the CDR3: TGTGCCAGCAGCCAGATAATTGGGACAGTTTATGGCTACACCTTC. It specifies CASSQIIGTVYGYTF.

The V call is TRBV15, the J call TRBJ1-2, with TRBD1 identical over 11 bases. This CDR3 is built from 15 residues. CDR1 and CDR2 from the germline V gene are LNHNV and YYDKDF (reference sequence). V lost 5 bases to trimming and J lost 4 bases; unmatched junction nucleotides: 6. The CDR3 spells CATSPGTGGGYGYTF. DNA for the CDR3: TGTGCCACCAGCCCCGGGACAGGGGGTGGCTATGGCTACACCTTC.

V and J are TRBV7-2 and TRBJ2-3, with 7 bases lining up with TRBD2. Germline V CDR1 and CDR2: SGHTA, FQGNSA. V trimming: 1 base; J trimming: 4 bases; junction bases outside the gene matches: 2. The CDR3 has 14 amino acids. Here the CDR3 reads CASSLGTRADTQYF. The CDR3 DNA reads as TGTGCCAGCAGCTTAGGGACTAGGGCAGATACGCAGTATTTT.

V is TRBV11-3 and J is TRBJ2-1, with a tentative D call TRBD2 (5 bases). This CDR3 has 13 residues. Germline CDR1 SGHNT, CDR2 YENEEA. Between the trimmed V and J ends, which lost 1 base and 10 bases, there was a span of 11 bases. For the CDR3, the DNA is TGTGCCAGCAGCTTAGGAAGGGAGTTCGAGCAGTTCTTC. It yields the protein CASSLGREFEQFF.

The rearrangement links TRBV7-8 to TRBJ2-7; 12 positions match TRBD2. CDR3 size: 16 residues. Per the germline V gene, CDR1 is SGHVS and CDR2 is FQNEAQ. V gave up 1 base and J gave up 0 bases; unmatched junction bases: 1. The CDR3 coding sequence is TGTGCCAGCAGCTTAGTGACTAGCGGGGGCTCCTACGAGCAGTACTTC. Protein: CASSLVTSGGSYEQYF.

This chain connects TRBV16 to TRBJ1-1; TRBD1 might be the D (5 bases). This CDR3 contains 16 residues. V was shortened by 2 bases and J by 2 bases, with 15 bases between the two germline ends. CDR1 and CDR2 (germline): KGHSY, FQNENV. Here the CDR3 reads CASSQSAGAANTEAFF. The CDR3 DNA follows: TGTGCCAGCAGCCAAAGTGCTGGGGCCGCAAACACTGAAGCTTTCTTT.